This TCR beta chain is drawn from a study of shared clonotypes between healthy human individuals. Overall study: Each donor contributed plates that comprised three CD4 naive, three CD4 memory, two CD8 naive and one CD8 memory. The study's findings and limits: The donor pool, a small one, limited the genetic and exposure-history diversity represented.

As for this clone: Its specificity is not known.

CD45RO-negative CD8 cells positively selected for CCR7 made up the naive population, which excluded terminally differentiated effector memory CD45RA+ cells. The study drew its donors from healthy HIV-negative adults without recent acute infections or vaccinations. The DNA input per sorted-subset replicate PCR was 200 ng, corresponding to 25,000 to 30,000 T cell genomes. Some clones are missing from TCRdb's copy, which holds only in-frame ones; the method was immunoSEQ multiplex PCR. The sample yields more than 2 million clones, about 94% seen once. Sequencing input: naive CD8+ T cells from PBMCs. This sequence was found in a man aged 18 to 30 in good health. Some clones in this sample may be carry-over from other donors' samples.

The CDR3 DNA is TGTGCCAGTAGTAAGGACAGGGGCATCTCTGGAAACACCATATATTTT. Translated: CASSKDRGISGNTIYF. The chain carries TRBV19 and TRBJ1-3; 9 bases match TRBD1. Germline CDR1 reads LNHDA; CDR2 reads SQIVND (reference sequence). Trimming at V came to 4 bases and at J to 0 bases, leaving 4 bases not matched to a gene. CDR3 length: 16 amino acids.